The source of this TCR beta chain is a study of cytomegalovirus exposure and HLA in healthy donors. For the study at large: A data release that came early held 80 million or so unique TCRs from HLA-typed donors.

Study-level results: An assumption of roughly uniform sequencing depth across donors underlay the presence/absence analyses. Indistinguishability led to the exclusion of some V segments, TRBV6-2 and TRBV6-3 included. Data from an earlier analysis indicated that most TCR beta V segments were productive either about 87% or about 30% of the time.

A note on this clone: Its antigen is not identified.

It was with 60 Vbeta and 13 Jbeta primers that the PCR ran. Here immunoSEQ multiplex PCR was the method, and the copy in TCRdb shows in-frame clones only, minus some. The table shows approximately 240,000 clones, with around four fifths occurring only once. The length of the CDR3 is 12 residues. The V gene's germline CDR1 is SGHTA and CDR2 FQGNSA. The V end lost 2 bases, the J end lost 4 bases, and 6 bases lay between the germline ends. The TCR sequence derives from a woman aged 40 to 50 in good health and CMV-seronegative. Sequenced: PBMCs. The chain is built from TRBV7-2 and TRBJ2-7, with D maybe TRBD2 (5 bases). In DNA form, the CDR3 reads TGTGCCAGCAGCTTAACTAGGTACGAGCAGTACTTC. The encoded protein is CASSLTRYEQYF.